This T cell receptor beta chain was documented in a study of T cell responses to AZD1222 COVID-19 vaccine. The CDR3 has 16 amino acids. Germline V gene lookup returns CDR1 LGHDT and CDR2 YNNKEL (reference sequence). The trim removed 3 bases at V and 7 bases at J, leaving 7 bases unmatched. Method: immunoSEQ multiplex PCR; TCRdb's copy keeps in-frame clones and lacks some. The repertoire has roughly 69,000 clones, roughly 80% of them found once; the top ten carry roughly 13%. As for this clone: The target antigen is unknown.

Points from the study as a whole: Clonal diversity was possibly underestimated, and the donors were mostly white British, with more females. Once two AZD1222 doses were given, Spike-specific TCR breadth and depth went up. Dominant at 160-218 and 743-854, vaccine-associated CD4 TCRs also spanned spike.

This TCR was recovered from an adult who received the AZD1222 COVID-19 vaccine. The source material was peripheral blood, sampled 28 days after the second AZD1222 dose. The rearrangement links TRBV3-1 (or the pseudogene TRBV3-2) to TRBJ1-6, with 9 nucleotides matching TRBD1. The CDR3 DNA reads TGTGCCAGCAGCCAGACCGCCGGGACAGGGAATTCACCCCTCCACTTT. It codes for CASSQTAGTGNSPLHF.